What follows are 18 T cell receptor beta chains derived from one specimen sequenced in a study of a mutant IDH1 vaccine in newly diagnosed glioma. TCRdb keeps only in-frame clones here, not all; method: immunoSEQ multiplex PCR. Among 55,000 to 70,000 clones listed, just over 85% were seen once. Time point indicated: baseline, week 1 (first vaccination visit). Treatment of the sample: pre-vaccination baseline after standard-of-care therapy. The sample was PBMCs, taken from a glioma patient treated with radiotherapy, temozolomide or both. These receptors were collected from a man aged 25-40 years with glioma.

Remarks on this clone: The junction departs from germline at one end; a sequencing error may be responsible. The chain combines TRBV6-4 with TRBJ1-1, with 8 bases aligning to TRBD1. Germline lookup yields CDR1 MRHNA and CDR2 SNTAGT. The CDR3 sequence is 14 residues long. Written as DNA, the CDR3 is TGTGCCAGCAGTGAATTCGGGGACAGGCTCTCTCAATACTTT. Its protein product is CASSEFGDRLSQYF.

This clone came up once. This chain links TRBV19 with TRBJ2-3; 11 positions match TRBD2. This CDR3 is built from 17 residues. Losses at the gene ends were 4 bases for V and 0 bases for J; bases not matched to a gene: 6. Germline-derived CDR1 and CDR2 are LNHDA and SQIVND (reference sequence). CDR3 in amino acids: CASSKTSGGPSTDTQYF. CDR3 sequence (DNA): TGTGCCAGTAGTAAAACTAGCGGGGGACCTAGCACAGATACGCAGTATTTT.

This chain joins TRBV7-2 and TRBJ1-2, with D possibly being TRBD1 (6 bases). V gave up 1 base and J gave up 4 bases, with 10 bases separating them. Per the germline V gene, CDR1 is SGHTA and CDR2 is FQGNSA. This CDR3 region has 14 residues. CDR3 bases: TGTGCCAGCAGCTTAGGGACAGCTTCCTATGGCTACACCTTC. It translates to CASSLGTASYGYTF.

DNA of the CDR3: TGCAGCGTTGAACGCCAGCCAGGGTTCTACACCTTC. Its translation: CSVERQPGFYTF. The genes are TRBV29-1 and TRBJ1-2; possibly TRBD1 for D (5 bases). The CDR3 consists of 12 residues. CDR1 and CDR2 from the germline V gene are SQVTM and ANQGSEA. The V gene lost 2 bases and the J gene lost 10 bases, with 14 bases spanning the gap. Together with reference TRBV29-1 and TRBJ1-2, the CDR3 gives the full variable domain: SAVISQKPSRDICQRGTSLTIQCQVDSQVTMMFWYRQQPGQSLTLIATANQGSEATYESGFVIDKFPISRPNLTFSTLTVSNMSPEDSSIYLCSVERQPGFYTFGSGTRLTVV.

The V and J genes are TRBV25-1 and TRBJ2-2; D gene ambiguous. Germline CDR1 MGHDK, CDR2 SYGVNS. The CDR3 is made up of 18 amino acids. Trimming took 3 bases from V and 7 from J, leaving 24 bases between them. In nucleotides, the CDR3 is TGTGCCAGCAGTGACACCCGGGCCTCCAAATCCATGGGCGGGGAGCTGTTTTTT. Translated, it gives CASSDTRASKSMGGELFF.

The chain uses TRBV19 and TRBJ2-5; no definite D call. Germline CDR1 and CDR2: LNHDA and SQIVND (reference sequence). Between the trimmed V and J ends, which lost 7 bases and 0 bases, there was a span of 9 bases. The CDR3 consists of 13 residues. Here the CDR3 reads CASTPTDQETQYF. CDR3 DNA sequence: TGTGCCAGTACCCCCACGGACCAAGAGACCCAGTACTTC.

There are a few counts of this clone. The junction departs from the called germline gene at one end, perhaps through a read error. The identical CDR3 is also encoded by other nucleotide sequences in the sample. The J gene is TRBJ2-2, the V gene TRBV4-2, with 9 bases identical to TRBD2. Per germline, CDR1 LGHNA and CDR2 YNFKEQ. The CDR3 consists of 18 residues. The CDR3 DNA is TGTGCCAGCAGCCAAGATGGGGCGGGGGGGCCTAACACCAGGGAGCTGTTTTTT. It encodes CASSQDGAGGPNTRELFF.

The rearrangement links TRBV5-4 to TRBJ2-7, with TRBD1 matching 9 bases. Unmatched junction bases numbered 5, after V lost 3 bases and J lost 4 bases. The CDR3 is 14 residues long. Germline V lookup: CDR1 SGHNT, CDR2 YYREEE (reference sequence). CDR3 amino acids: CASSSGTGNYEQYF. CDR3 DNA: TGTGCCAGCAGCTCCGGGACAGGGAATTACGAGCAGTACTTC.

This sequence joins TRBV11-2 and TRBJ1-2; 8 nucleotides match TRBD1. Germline trimming cut 5 bases from V and 2 bases from J; bases unmatched to any gene: 7. CDR3 size: 15 residues. Germline V CDR1 and CDR2: SGHAT, FQNNGV. The CDR3 DNA follows: TGTGCCAGCAGCGCGTACCGGGACAGGAACTATGGCTACACCTTC. Amino acids: CASSAYRDRNYGYTF. The whole variable domain, remainder taken from reference TRBV11-2 and TRBJ1-2, is EAGVAQSPRYKIIEKRQSVAFWCNPISGHATLYWYQQILGQGPKLLIQFQNNGVVDDSQLPKDRFSAERLKGVDSTLKIQPAKLEDSAVYLCASSAYRDRNYGYTFGSGTRLTVV.

This CDR3 reads CASSQTGGAASGYTF. For the CDR3, the DNA is TGTGCCAGCAGCCAAACTGGGGGAGCAGCGAGTGGCTACACCTTC. The chain joins TRBV25-1 to TRBJ1-2, with D maybe TRBD1 (5 bases). There are 15 residues in the CDR3. CDR1 and CDR2 (germline): MGHDK, SYGVNS. The ends were cut back, 6 bases at V and 7 bases at J, with 21 bases in the middle.

V gene TRBV10-3 combines with J gene TRBJ2-7; D is ambiguous. V gave up 7 bases and J gave up 1 base, with 11 bases separating them. Germline V gene sequence: CDR1 ENHRY, CDR2 SYGVKD. The CDR3 is made up of 13 amino acids. Here the CDR3 reads CAIKGSDSYEQYF. The CDR3 DNA reads TGTGCCATCAAAGGATCCGATTCCTACGAGCAGTACTTC.

This chain uses TRBV20-1 with TRBJ2-7; the D gene is possibly TRBD1 (6 bases). The V gene's germline CDR1 is DFQATT and CDR2 SNEGSKA (reference sequence). The ends were cut back, 3 bases at V and 7 bases at J, with 10 bases in the middle. The CDR3 is 11 residues long. The CDR3 DNA reads as TGCAGTGCTAGGGAGGACAGTGAGCAGTACTTC. Its translation is CSAREDSEQYF.

This clone came up a few times. V gene TRBV30 combines with J gene TRBJ1-1; 9 bases fit TRBD1. Germline CDR1 and CDR2: GTSNPN and SVGIG (reference sequence). Germline trimming cut 2 bases from V and 0 bases from J; bases unmatched to any gene: 4. CDR3 length: 15 residues. The CDR3 sequence: CAWSLRDRVNTEAFF. In nucleotides, the CDR3 is TGTGCCTGGAGTCTCCGGGACAGGGTGAACACTGAAGCTTTCTTT.

The chain uses TRBV11-2 and TRBJ1-5; D is ambiguous. Germline V gene lookup returns CDR1 SGHAT and CDR2 FQNNGV. The CDR3 runs 15 residues. Between the trimmed V and J ends, which lost 4 bases and 1 base, there was a span of 11 bases. In nucleotides, the CDR3 is TGTGCCAGCAGCTCCGGAGGTGGGAGCAATCAGCCCCAGCATTTT. It yields the protein CASSSGGGSNQPQHF.

V gene TRBV28 combines with J gene TRBJ2-2, with 7 positions matching TRBD1. Germline-derived CDR1 and CDR2 are MDHEN and SYDVKM. Unmatched junction bases numbered 2, after V lost 6 bases and J lost 1 base. This CDR3 comprises 14 residues. This CDR3 reads CASRGQLNTGELFF. CDR3 sequence (DNA): TGTGCCAGCAGGGGACAGTTGAACACCGGGGAGCTGTTTTTT.

V is TRBV9 and J is TRBJ2-1; 10 nucleotides match TRBD1. The CDR3 extends over 15 amino acids. The V segment lost 5 bases and the J segment 4 bases; nucleotides outside the gene matches: 6. CDR1 and CDR2 (germline): SGDLS, YYNGEE. The CDR3 DNA follows: TGTGCCAGCAGTACCCGGGACAGGGGTTACAATGAGCAGTTCTTC. Residues: CASSTRDRGYNEQFF.

This sequence joins TRBV27 and TRBJ2-7; 9 positions match TRBD1. Per the germline V gene, CDR1 is MNHEY and CDR2 is SMNVEV (reference sequence). V lost 0 bases to trimming and J lost 6 bases; unmatched junction nucleotides: 6. The CDR3 has 15 amino acids. CDR3 protein: CASSLSTSDRGEQYF. The CDR3 bases are TGTGCCAGCAGTTTATCAACGTCGGACAGGGGCGAGCAGTACTTC.

The V gene is TRBV2, the J gene TRBJ2-2, with a weak D call TRBD2 (5 bases). The CDR3 has 14 amino acids. Germline CDR1 is SNHLY and CDR2 is FYNNEI. V lost 8 bases and J lost 1, with 11 bases in between. CDR3 coding DNA: TGTGCCAGCGATCGAGGGCGGAACACCGGGGAGCTGTTTTTT. It translates to CASDRGRNTGELFF. Full variable domain (missing parts from reference TRBV2 and TRBJ2-2): EPEVTQTPSHQVTQMGQEVILRCVPISNHLYFYWYRQILGQKVEFLVSFYNNEISEKSEIFDDQFSVERPDGSNFTLKIRSTKLEDSAMYFCASDRGRNTGELFFGEGSRLTVL.